The rows below give T cell receptor beta chains drawn from one sample of a study of cytomegalovirus exposure and HLA in healthy donors. The table came from immunoSEQ multiplex PCR; TCRdb's copy has only in-frame clones and leaves some out. The data hold some 120,000 clones, with roughly 89% observed a single time. Sequenced input: PBMCs. Receptors were obtained from a woman under 30 in good health and CMV-seronegative. Each CDR3 is given with its conserved first and last residue. A D gene is named only where the DNA matches it firmly. The size entry is marked missing in some rows and otherwise reads once, few, many or a size class.

>.|TRBV5-6|TRBJ2-7|TRBD2|11
TGTGCCAGCAGCTTCGGGAGGGAGCAGTACTTC
CASSFGREQYF
>.|TRBV19|TRBJ2-1|TRBD2|15
TGTGCCAGTAGTACGCAAGCGGGGGGCCGTTATGAGCAGTTCTTC
CASSTQAGGRYEQFF
>.|TRBV7-6|TRBJ1-1|.|17
TGTGCCAGCAGCTTACAGGCCACAGGGCTTGGGAACACTGAAGCTTTCTTT
CASSLQATGLGNTEAFF
>.|TRBV6-6|TRBJ1-1|.|14
TGTGCCAGCAGTTACCCCGGAGACAACACTGAAGCTTTCTTT
CASSYPGDNTEAFF
>.|TRBV29-1|TRBJ1-1|TRBD1|13
TGCAGCGCCTATACAGGGGGCAACACTGAAGCTTTCTTT
CSAYTGGNTEAFF
>.|TRBV28|TRBJ2-1|.|14
TGTGCCAGCAGTTCCTACCATTCCTACAATGAGCAGTTCTTC
CASSSYHSYNEQFF
>few|TRBV2|TRBJ1-6|.|14
TGTGCCAGCAACTCAGGGGAATCTAATTCACCCCTCCACTTT
CASNSGESNSPLHF
>.|TRBV7-9|TRBJ2-3|.|14
TGTGCCAGCAGCTTAGCGGGAGGAGCAGATACGCAGTATTTT
CASSLAGGADTQYF
>.|TRBV4-1|TRBJ2-1|.|15
TGCGCCAGCAGCCCCCAGGGTACGCTTTACAATGAGCAGTTCTTC
CASSPQGTLYNEQFF
>.|TRBV5-4|TRBJ1-2|.|13
TGTGCCAGCAGCTTGGACCCGGGGGGTGGCTACACCTTC
CASSLDPGGGYTF
>.|TRBV28|TRBJ1-2|TRBD1|17
TGTGCCAGCAGTCCCTCGGGGGGGGACAGGGAAGGGTATGGCTACACCTTC
CASSPSGGDREGYGYTF
>.|TRBV5-1|TRBJ1-1|.|15
TGCGCCAGCAGCTTGTCTGGGGGGGAGAACACTGAAGCTTTCTTT
CASSLSGGENTEAFF
>.|TRBV30|TRBJ1-2|.|14
TGTGCCTGGACCCCAGGGTTACACCTTGGCGGCTACACCTTC
CAWTPGLHLGGYTF
>.|TRBV28|TRBJ1-6|.|15
TGTGCCAGCAGTGAATTGACAAGAAGTAATTCACCCCTCCACTTT
CASSELTRSNSPLHF
>.|TRBV30|TRBJ2-7|.|11
TGTGCCTGGAGTTCTCTCTACGAGCAGTACTTC
CAWSSLYEQYF
>.|TRBV9|TRBJ1-2|.|16
TGTGCCAGCAGTCCCCGGCCGGGACACGGCCAGCATGGCTACACCTTC
CASSPRPGHGQHGYTF
>.|TRBV27|TRBJ2-5|TRBD1|17
TGTGCCAGCAGTTTATCGCCCCCCGGACAGGGTTCGTGGGCCCAGTACTTC
CASSLSPPGQGSWAQYF
>.|TRBV2|TRBJ2-4|.|14
TGTGCCAGCACACTTCAGGGGGGAGAAAACATTCAGTACTTC
CASTLQGGENIQYF
>.|TRBV28|TRBJ2-3|.|13
TGTGCCAGCACTGGGCTTCTCAGAGATACGCAGTATTTT
CASTGLLRDTQYF
>.|TRBV6-4|TRBJ2-2|.|16
TGTGCCAGCAGTGACGCGGGGGCTACGAACACCGGGGAGCTGTTTTTT
CASSDAGATNTGELFF
>few|TRBV2|TRBJ1-6|.|14
TGTGCCAGCCTAGATAAGTCTCTTAATTCACCCCTCCACTTT
CASLDKSLNSPLHF
>once|TRBV19|TRBJ1-5|.|14
TGTGCCAGTAGTACTCCTACAGGGTACCAGCCCCAGCATTTT
CASSTPTGYQPQHF
>.|TRBV6-1|TRBJ2-2|TRBD1|15
TGTGCCAGCAGCTCGACAGGGGGCGTTACCGGGGAGCTGTTTTTT
CASSSTGGVTGELFF
>.|TRBV2|TRBJ2-3|.|11
TGTGCCAGCAGTGTATCAGATACGCAGTATTTT
CASSVSDTQYF
>.|TRBV5-4|TRBJ1-1|TRBD1|16
TGTGCCAGCAGCTCTGGACAGGGAACTATGAACACTGAAGCTTTCTTT
CASSSGQGTMNTEAFF
>.|TRBV6-1|TRBJ1-5|.|14
TGTGCCAGCAGTAAACCCGACATCCTTCAGCCCCAGCATTTT
CASSKPDILQPQHF
>.|TRBV5-1|TRBJ2-1|.|12
TGCGCCAGCAGCGCCACAGGGAATGAGCAGTTCTTC
CASSATGNEQFF
>.|TRBV29-1|TRBJ1-2|.|14
TGCAGCGTTGGTTCATCGCTGGGAGGGTTTGGCTACACCTTC
CSVGSSLGGFGYTF